The rows below give T cell receptor beta chains drawn from one sample of a study of cytomegalovirus exposure and HLA in healthy donors. TCRdb's table, derived via immunoSEQ multiplex PCR, lists solely in-frame clones and lacks some. The sample has about 150,000 clones, about 83% seen once. Sequencing used PBMCs. The receptors come from a girl aged 10-17 years in good health and CMV-seropositive. The CDR3 runs from the conserved cysteine through the conserved F or W. The D gene is left open where the match is weak. Size is stated for part of the rows, as once, few or many counts, or as a class when the clone is expanded.

size	V	J	length	D	CDR3	DNA
once	TRBV19	TRBJ1-3	14	TRBD1	CASSRTGSGNTIYF	TGTGCCAGTAGTAGGACAGGCTCTGGAAACACCATATATTTT
-	TRBV5-4	TRBJ1-1	13	-	CASSLGANTEAFF	TGTGCCAGCAGCTTGGGGGCAAACACTGAAGCTTTCTTT
-	TRBV9	TRBJ1-2	16	-	CASSVPATMTNYGYTF	TGTGCCAGCAGCGTACCTGCGACAATGACTAACTATGGCTACACCTTC
-	TRBV11-3	TRBJ1-1	14	TRBD1	CASSQTGVETEAFF	TGTGCCAGCAGCCAAACAGGGGTGGAAACTGAAGCTTTCTTT
-	TRBV6-5	TRBJ1-1	14	-	CASGSGLENTEAFF	TGTGCCAGCGGTTCGGGTCTTGAGAACACTGAAGCTTTCTTT
-	TRBV7-2	TRBJ2-1	15	TRBD1	CASSLDRALYNEQFF	TGTGCCAGCAGTTTGGACAGGGCCCTTTACAATGAGCAGTTCTTC
-	TRBV7-9	TRBJ1-3	17	TRBD1	CASSLRDRGLSGNTIYF	TGTGCCAGCAGCCTGCGGGACAGGGGGCTCTCTGGAAACACCATATATTTT
-	TRBV30	TRBJ1-2	14	-	CAWRSKDRDYGYTF	TGTGCCTGGAGGAGTAAGGATCGGGACTATGGCTACACCTTC
-	TRBV2	TRBJ1-2	14	-	CASSEEGIGNGYTF	TGTGCCAGCAGTGAAGAGGGGATAGGGAATGGCTACACCTTC
-	TRBV7-8	TRBJ1-1	12	-	CASSSGGTEAFF	TGTGCCAGCAGCTCTGGGGGGACTGAAGCTTTCTTT
-	TRBV7-3	TRBJ1-1	14	TRBD1	CASSPDRGGTEAFF	TGTGCCAGCTCCCCGGACAGGGGAGGGACTGAAGCTTTCTTT
-	TRBV9	TRBJ2-6	16	-	CASTKGHTEGANVLTF	TGTGCCAGCACTAAGGGACATACGGAAGGGGCCAACGTCCTGACTTTC
-	TRBV10-3	TRBJ2-7	15	TRBD1	CAISNRDRTLFEQYF	TGTGCCATCAGTAACCGGGACAGGACCCTCTTTGAGCAGTACTTC
once	TRBV27	TRBJ2-2	15	TRBD2	CASRHSGGAGGELFF	TGTGCCAGCAGACATAGCGGGGGGGCGGGCGGGGAGCTGTTTTTT
few	TRBV7-3	TRBJ1-1	13	-	CASSFYLNTEAFF	TGTGCCAGCAGCTTTTATTTGAACACTGAAGCTTTCTTT
-	TRBV6-5	TRBJ1-1	15	TRBD1	CASSYRRQGLTEAFF	TGTGCCAGCAGTTACAGGAGACAGGGGTTAACTGAAGCTTTCTTT
-	TRBV5-4	TRBJ2-3	16	TRBD2	CASSLGTSGRTDTQYF	TGTGCCAGCAGCTTGGGGACTAGCGGACGCACAGATACGCAGTATTTT
once	TRBV7-8	TRBJ1-1	15	-	CASSLRGGMGTEAFF	TGTGCCAGCAGCTTACGCGGGGGTATGGGCACTGAAGCTTTCTTT
-	TRBV11-2	TRBJ1-4	15	-	CASSLAAHIQEKLFF	TGTGCCAGCAGCTTAGCAGCGCATATTCAGGAAAAACTGTTTTTT
-	TRBV10-3	TRBJ1-1	11	-	CAIRRDTEAFF	TGTGCCATCAGACGGGACACTGAAGCTTTCTTT
-	TRBV29-1	TRBJ2-3	15	TRBD2	CSTPAVSGYTDTQYF	TGCAGCACACCGGCAGTTAGCGGGTACACAGATACGCAGTATTTT
few	TRBV4-1	TRBJ1-5	17	-	CASSQAAGETSNQPQHF	TGCGCCAGCAGCCAAGCGGCGGGAGAGACGAGCAATCAGCCCCAGCATTTT
-	TRBV10-2	TRBJ1-5	15	-	CASSDDQGPNQPQHF	TGCGCCAGCAGTGACGATCAGGGTCCCAATCAGCCCCAGCATTTT
-	TRBV2	TRBJ1-4	11	-	CASSPPGKLFF	TGTGCCAGCAGTCCCCCGGGAAAACTGTTTTTT
-	TRBV6-5	TRBJ2-7	15	TRBD1	CASSSPGGVSYEQYF	TGTGCCAGCAGTTCTCCAGGGGGCGTCTCCTACGAGCAGTACTTC
few	TRBV18	TRBJ1-2	15	-	CASSPRQDINYGYTF	TGTGCCAGCTCACCCCGACAGGATATAAACTATGGCTACACCTTC
-	TRBV7-3	TRBJ2-3	15	-	CASSLRRGPTDTQYF	TGTGCCAGCAGCTTAAGGCGGGGGCCGACAGATACGCAGTATTTT
-	TRBV29-1	TRBJ1-2	13	-	CSVDDTGIYGYTF	TGCAGCGTAGACGACACAGGGATCTATGGCTACACCTTC
once	TRBV7-3	TRBJ1-1	14	-	CASSKMRANTEAFF	TGTGCCAGCAGCAAGATGCGGGCGAACACTGAAGCTTTCTTT
-	TRBV2	TRBJ1-2	15	TRBD1	CASSVSGQGVSGYTF	TGTGCCAGCAGTGTATCGGGACAGGGGGTTTCTGGCTACACCTTC
-	TRBV6-5	TRBJ1-1	14	-	CASSWAGVNTEAFF	TGTGCCAGCAGTTGGGCAGGGGTGAACACTGAAGCTTTCTTT
-	TRBV9	TRBJ2-1	16	TRBD2	CASSVTSGSSYNEQFF	TGTGCCAGCAGCGTGACTAGCGGGAGCTCCTACAATGAGCAGTTCTTC
-	TRBV9	TRBJ1-1	18	-	CASSVGLGATGENTEAFF	TGTGCCAGCAGCGTAGGTTTGGGGGCGACCGGGGAGAACACTGAAGCTTTCTTT
-	TRBV29-1	TRBJ2-7	14	-	CSGIAGTSSYEQYF	TGCAGCGGAATCGCTGGAACTAGCTCCTACGAGCAGTACTTC
-	TRBV6-5	TRBJ2-5	12	-	CASSDTRETQYF	TGTGCCAGCAGTGACACTAGAGAGACCCAGTACTTC
-	TRBV5-6	TRBJ1-2	11	TRBD1	CASSLGTARSF	TGTGCCAGCAGCCTCGGGACAGCAAGATCCTTC
-	TRBV18	TRBJ2-5	14	TRBD1	CASSLQTGGETQYF	TGTGCCAGCTCACTACAGACAGGGGGAGAGACCCAGTACTTC
once	TRBV5-1	TRBJ2-3	13	-	CASSLDRGDTQYF	TGCGCCAGCAGCTTGGATCGGGGAGATACGCAGTATTTT
-	TRBV5-1	TRBJ2-7	14	-	CASSLVGGATEQYF	TGCGCCAGCAGCTTGGTTGGGGGGGCCACCGAGCAGTACTTC
few	TRBV5-1	TRBJ2-7	14	-	CASSLVYSSYEQYF	TGCGCCAGCAGCTTGGTTTATAGCTCCTACGAGCAGTACTTC
-	TRBV19	TRBJ2-7	14	-	CASSPTGRWSEQYF	TGTGCCAGTAGTCCAACAGGGCGATGGTCCGAGCAGTACTTC